This entry describes one T cell receptor beta chain. This clone was seen only a few times. What this receptor recognizes is not known. No per-base quality is available; no much larger clone lies one base away. These data belong to a study of T cells after posttransplantation cyclophosphamide (dated by TCRdb to about 2016). A note on the overall study: Using TRB sequencing, the study followed how the T cell repertoire rebuilt after myeloablative bone marrow transplantation with posttransplantation cyclophosphamide given as GVHD prophylaxis. Antigen receptor sequencing was done on samples from some 34 PTCy-treated patients and from 15 to 20 related bone marrow donors of those patients. Because TRA and TRB clonality correlated tightly in roughly nine samples, the subsequent TCR analyses were limited to TRB only. Blood from all 30 or so PTCy patients who had 1-year posttransplant specimens underwent TRB sequencing. Public TRB sequences were compared against a database of over 3,600 sequences linked to responses to pathogens, tumor antigens, self-antigens and alloantigens. In 3 patients, up to roughly 3 additional blood samples taken between 2 and 5.2 years after transplant also underwent TRB sequencing, as did pretransplant blood from several patients. The paper as a whole reports these results and caveats: The TRB repertoires of T cells infiltrating skin or GI tract showed only limited overlap with the TRB repertoires of T cells in blood. Across roughly 49 patients, TRB clonality was highly associated with recipient CMV seropositivity and CMV reactivation, and diversity in PTCy patients was similar to diversity in CNI/methotrexate controls. At 1-2 months, donor-recipient similarity was low but rose over the first year, and the later blood repertoires were often dominated by donor CD8+ memory clones.

Genomic DNA was the input for TRB sequencing, which was run either with the immunoSEQ assay at survey resolution or with the hsTCRB kit. Concerning the study's data processing: Initial read processing used immunoSEQ software, and repertoire analyses used the LymphoSeq R package. Clonality was computed as 1 minus normalized Shannon entropy; Gini coefficient was also calculated for each TRB dataset. Phenotypes of unsorted samples were inferred by mapping TRB sequences from sorted subsets of the recipient or donor onto the same recipient's unsorted samples. Drawn from immuneACCESS, this table holds only the in-frame rearrangements with V and J called that TCRdb kept. Clones are partly lost; checked studies trace under half to an unresolved V gene and leave the rest unexplained. The V and J calls and clone size come from that table; D and trimming were worked out from the DNA. The sample has 40,000 to 45,000 clones on record, with no singletons. Approximately 2.2% of the sample is held by the ten biggest clonotypes.

Related bone marrow donors provided peripheral blood samples on the day of marrow donation. Mononuclear cells from peripheral blood and bone marrow were separated by Ficoll-Hypaque density centrifugation and then cryopreserved. The CDR3 runs 16 residues from the cysteine to the phenylalanine. The only DNA kept is the CDR3, 48 bases in frame from the first base. Based on the germline V gene (reference sequence), the CDR1 and CDR2 sequences are LNHDA and SQIVND. The junction shows trimming of 7 bases on V and 4 bases on J, and the gene matches do not reach 14 bases of it. The specimen sequenced was PBMCs. This TCR was sampled from a man aged 40-49 years in good health, CMV-negative, and a related stem cell transplant donor. The V and J genes are TRBV19 and TRBJ1-2; 8 central bases correspond to TRBD1. The CDR3 in this case is CASNDFDRGAGYGYTF. The sequenced DNA is TGTGCCAGTAACGACTTCGACAGGGGCGCGGGCTATGGCTACACCTTC.